This T cell receptor beta chain came from a study of blood T cells in healthy people across ages. Overall study results and limits: Naive CD4+ cells and diversity were both higher in long-lived donors than in aged donors.

Total RNA, at least 5.5 micrograms per sample, was extracted from PBMCs. Together with a sample-barcoded 5' primer, a J-beta primer mix was included in a second PCR lasting about 7 to 12 cycles. TCRdb analysed the 5' RACE reads with MiXCR anew, one entry per CDR3 protein. The data show about 1.4 million distinct CDR3 sequences, around 55% seen once. In the case of this clonotype: The antigen remains undetermined.

The germline V gene encodes CDR1 SNHLY and CDR2 FYNNEI. The CDR3 is 13 residues long. V lost 4 bases to trimming and J lost 4 bases, with 10 bases between them. The sequencing input was blood. The rearrangement links TRBV2 to TRBJ1-2, with D possibly matching TRBD1 (5 bases). The clonotype comes from a man between 18 and 29 years old in good health. DNA for the CDR3: TGTGCCAGCAGTGTGGTGGACACCTATGGCTACACCTTC. It yields the protein CASSVVDTYGYTF.